This T cell receptor (beta chain) was captured in a study of neurological immune-mediated disorders. On the study more broadly: A relapsing-remitting course was seen in about 90% of the roughly 35 multiple sclerosis patients and a secondary progressive course in 3.

This clonotype was detected ten times or more. The antigen remains unidentified. Study outcomes and limitations: Phylogenetic grouping assigned the repertoires of 18 of 34 multiple sclerosis patients to one related-CDR3 cluster, which constitutes a possible signature. It was HTLV-1-associated myelopathy that showed the most TCR clonal expansion, while multiple sclerosis showed the least, falling below healthy controls.

The authors made cDNA by 5'RACE with 10-nucleotide random UMIs. MiXCR was run by TCRdb on the 5' RACE reads, yielding one entry per CDR3 protein. The sample lists 35,000 to 50,000 distinct CDR3 sequences, around 2.5% occurring once. The junction had 19 bases not matched to a gene; V was cut back by 5 bases and J by 0 bases. The CDR3 contains 19 residues. The germline V gene encodes CDR1 DFQATT and CDR2 SNEGSKA (reference sequence). Material for sequencing was PBMCs. The J gene is TRBJ1-2, the V gene TRBV20-1; TRBD1 matches at 9 bases. The sequence came from a man aged 50 to 60 with multiple sclerosis. For the CDR3, the DNA is TGCAGTGCTTATAACCCTCCGACAGGGGGGAAATCGGCTAACTATGGCTACACCTTC. Translated, it gives CSAYNPPTGGKSANYGYTF.